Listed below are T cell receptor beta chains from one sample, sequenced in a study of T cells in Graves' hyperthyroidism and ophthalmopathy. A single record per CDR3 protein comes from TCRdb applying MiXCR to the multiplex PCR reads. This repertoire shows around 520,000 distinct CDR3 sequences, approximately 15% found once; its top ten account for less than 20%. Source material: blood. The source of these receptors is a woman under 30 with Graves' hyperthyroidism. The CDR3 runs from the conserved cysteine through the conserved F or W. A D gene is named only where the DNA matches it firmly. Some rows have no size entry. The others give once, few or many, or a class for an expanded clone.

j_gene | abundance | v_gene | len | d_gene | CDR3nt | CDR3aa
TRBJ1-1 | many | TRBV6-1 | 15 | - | TGTGCCAGCAGTGCTCCGGAAAAATCTAGGACTGAAGCTTTCTTT | CASSAPEKSRTEAFF
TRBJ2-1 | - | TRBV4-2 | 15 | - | TGTGCCAGCAGCCAAACAGGAGGGAATTACAATGAGCAGTTCTTC | CASSQTGGNYNEQFF
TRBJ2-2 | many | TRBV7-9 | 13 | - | TGTGCCAGCAGCTCCAGTGGAACCGGGGAGCTGTTTTTT | CASSSSGTGELFF
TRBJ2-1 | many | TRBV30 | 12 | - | TGTGCCTGGAGTTTGAATTACAATGAGCAGTTCTTC | CAWSLNYNEQFF
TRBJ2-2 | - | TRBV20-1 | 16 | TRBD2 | TGCAGTGCTAGAGATCGACTAGCGGGATCGCTCGGGGAGCTGTTTTTT | CSARDRLAGSLGELFF
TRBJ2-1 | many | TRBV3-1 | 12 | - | TGTGCCAGCAGCCTGATTTTCTATGAGCAGTTCTTC | CASSLIFYEQFF
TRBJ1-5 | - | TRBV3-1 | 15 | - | TGTGCCAGCAGCCCGAGCACGGGGGCCCGGCAGCCCCAGCATTTT | CASSPSTGARQPQHF
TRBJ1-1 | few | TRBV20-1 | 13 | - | TGCAGTGCTAGACGACAGGTTAACACTGGAGCTTTCTTT | CSARRQVNTGAFF
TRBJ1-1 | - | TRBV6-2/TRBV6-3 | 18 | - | TGTGCCAGCAGTTACCGGACCCTCGGGGGCTTCATGAACACTGAAGCTTTCTTT | CASSYRTLGGFMNTEAFF
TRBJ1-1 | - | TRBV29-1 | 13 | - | TGCAGCGTTGAGGGAGGGAAGAACACTGAAGCTTTCTTT | CSVEGGKNTEAFF
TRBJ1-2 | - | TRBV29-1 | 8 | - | TGCAGCGTTGCTGGCTACACCTTC | CSVAGYTF
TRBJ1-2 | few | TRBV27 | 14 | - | TGTGCCAGCAGTCTAACCCCTGGGACCTATGGCTACACCTTC | CASSLTPGTYGYTF
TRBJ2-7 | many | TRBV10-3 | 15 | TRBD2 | TGTGCCATCAGTAGAGGACTAGACGGAATGGACGAGCAGTACTTC | CAISRGLDGMDEQYF
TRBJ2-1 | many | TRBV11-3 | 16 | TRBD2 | TGTGCCAGCAGCCCAGCCGGGACTAGCGGCAGCAATGAGCAGTTCTTC | CASSPAGTSGSNEQFF
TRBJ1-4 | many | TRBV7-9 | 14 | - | TGTGCCAGCAGCTTAGCGGTGGGATTGGAAAAACTGTTTTTT | CASSLAVGLEKLFF
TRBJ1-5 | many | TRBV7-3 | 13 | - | TGTGCCAGCAGCAGGGACGTAGATCAGCCCCAGCATTTT | CASSRDVDQPQHF
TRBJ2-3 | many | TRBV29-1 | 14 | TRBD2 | TGCAGCGTTGATCCTAGCGGGATGACAGATACGCAGTATTTT | CSVDPSGMTDTQYF
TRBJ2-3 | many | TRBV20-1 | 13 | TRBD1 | TGCAGTGCTCTGGACAGGGGGGCAGATACGCAGTATTTT | CSALDRGADTQYF
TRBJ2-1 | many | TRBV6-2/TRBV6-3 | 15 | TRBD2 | TGTGCCAGCAGTTACCGGGACTACCCTGGCAATGAGCAGTTCTTC | CASSYRDYPGNEQFF
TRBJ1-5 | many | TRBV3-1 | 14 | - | TGTGCCAGCAGCCAGGCAGCAGGGGAACAGCCCCAGCATTTT | CASSQAAGEQPQHF
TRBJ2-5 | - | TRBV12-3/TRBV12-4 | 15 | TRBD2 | TGTGCCAGCAGTTCTAGCGGGAGACGCCAAGAGACCCAGTACTTC | CASSSSGRRQETQYF
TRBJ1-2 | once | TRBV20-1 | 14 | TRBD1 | TGCAGTGCTAGGAGGGACAGGGGGTCGTATGGCTACACCTTC | CSARRDRGSYGYTF
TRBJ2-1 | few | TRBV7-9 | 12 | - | TGTGCCAGCGGCTTAGTAGACAATGAGCAGTTCTTC | CASGLVDNEQFF
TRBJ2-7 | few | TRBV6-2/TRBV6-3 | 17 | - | TGTGCCAGCAGTTACGGGGGGTCAGGAGGAGGGCTCTACGAGCAGTACTTC | CASSYGGSGGGLYEQYF
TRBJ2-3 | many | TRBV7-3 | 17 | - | TGTGCCAGCAGCTCCCCCAAGGCCTTCTTCCTCACAGATACGCAGTATTTT | CASSSPKAFFLTDTQYF
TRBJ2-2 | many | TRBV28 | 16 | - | TGTGCCAGCAGTCCCTCCGGGACTTTGAACACCGGGGAGCTGTTTTTT | CASSPSGTLNTGELFF
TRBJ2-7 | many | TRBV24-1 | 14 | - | TGTGCCACCAGCGATAGCGTGAAATCCTACGAGCAGTACTTC | CATSDSVKSYEQYF
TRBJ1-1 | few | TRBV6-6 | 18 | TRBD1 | TGTGCCAGCAGTTACTCGGCCCCTAACAGGGGCGCGGACACTGAAGCTTTCTTT | CASSYSAPNRGADTEAFF
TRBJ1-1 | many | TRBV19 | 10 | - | TGTGCCAGTAACCAAGGGGCACCTTTCTTT | CASNQGAPFF
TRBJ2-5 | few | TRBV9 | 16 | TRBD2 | TGTGCCAGCAGCGGAGGGCGGCGGGAGCGTTGGGAGACCCAGTACTTC | CASSGGRRERWETQYF
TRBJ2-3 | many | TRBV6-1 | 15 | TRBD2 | TGTGCCAGCAGTTCCGTAGCGGGAGTGGCAGATACGCAGTATTTT | CASSSVAGVADTQYF
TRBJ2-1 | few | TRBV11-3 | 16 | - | TGTGCCAGCAGCGCATTAGATAGCGGCTCCTACAATGAGCAGTTCTTC | CASSALDSGSYNEQFF
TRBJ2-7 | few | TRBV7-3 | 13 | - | TGTGCCAGCAGCTTGGAGGGTTTGGACGAGCAGTACTTC | CASSLEGLDEQYF